This passage covers 18 T cell receptor beta chains from one sample sequenced in a study of T cell changes during pregnancy in multiple sclerosis. Clones were read by immunoSEQ multiplex PCR, and TCRdb kept only the in-frame ones, dropping some. The sample carries about 61,000 clones, approximately 90% recorded once. Source: peripheral blood, taken in the first trimester of pregnancy. These receptors all come from a female donor in good health, enrolled as a control in a pregnancy study.

The J gene is TRBJ1-2, the V gene TRBV6-5; TRBD1 matches at 8 bases. J was trimmed by 14 bases and V by 5 bases; bases with no gene match: 10. Germline V gene sequence: CDR1 MNHEY, CDR2 SVGAGI. CDR3 length equals 12 residues. The CDR3 nucleotides are TGTGCCAGCAGTCCACACGGACAGGGTGGGACCTTC. This gives the protein CASSPHGQGGTF.

The chain uses TRBV4-3 and TRBJ2-1; 9 nucleotides match TRBD1. Germline V gene lookup returns CDR1 LGHNA and CDR2 YSLEER. The V and J ends lost 3 bases and 5 bases, in that order; junction bases with no gene match: 8. The CDR3 has 16 residues. This chain's CDR3 is CASSQGATGGNNEQFF. In DNA, the CDR3 is TGCGCCAGCAGCCAGGGGGCGACAGGGGGAAACAATGAGCAGTTCTTC.

This chain's CDR3 is CASSWRTGGEYGGYTF. Here the CDR3 DNA reads TGTGCCAGCAGCTGGAGGACAGGGGGCGAGTATGGAGGCTACACCTTC. The V gene is TRBV11-2, the J gene TRBJ1-2, with TRBD1 identical over 11 bases. Germline lookup yields CDR1 SGHAT and CDR2 FQNNGV. V shed 4 bases, J shed 8 bases, and the junction held 12 bases outside the gene matches. The CDR3 totals 16 residues.

This clone was found a few times. The chain employs TRBV4-3 and TRBJ1-1; 9 bases map to TRBD1. Losses at the gene ends were 1 base for V and 2 bases for J; bases not matched to a gene: 5. There are 16 residues in the CDR3. The germline V gene has CDR1 LGHNA and CDR2 YSLEER. The CDR3 DNA is TGCGCCAGCAGCCAAGGGACAGGGGCGATTAACACTGAAGCTTTCTTT. Translation: CASSQGTGAINTEAFF.

The chain is built from TRBV7-2 and TRBJ1-6; D is possibly TRBD1 (6 bases). Germline V gene sequence: CDR1 SGHTA, CDR2 FQGNSA. V lost 1 base to trimming and J lost 7 bases, with 14 bases between them. The CDR3 length is 16 residues. In DNA, the CDR3 is TGTGCCAGCAGCTTAGTGCCAGGGGCAGAAAATTCACCCCTCCACTTT. This codes for CASSLVPGAENSPLHF.

This chain uses TRBV5-8 with TRBJ1-5; D possibly corresponds to TRBD1 (5 bases). The CDR3 runs to 14 residues. CDR1 is SGHTS and CDR2 is YDEGEE in the germline V gene. Trimming shortened V by 4 bases and J by 3 bases, and 11 bases separated the two germline ends. This CDR3 is CASSLREINQPQHF. In DNA, the CDR3 is TGTGCCAGCAGCCTCAGGGAAATCAATCAGCCCCAGCATTTT. Full variable domain (outside the CDR3, taken from reference TRBV5-8 and TRBJ1-5): EAGVTQSPTHLIKTRGQQATLRCSPISGHTSVYWYQQALGLGLQFLLWYDEGEERNRGNFPPRFSGRQFPNYSSELNVNALELEDSALYLCASSLREINQPQHFGDGTRLSIL.

CDR3 nucleotide sequence: TGTGCTAGTGGTTTAGGGGGACAGGGGTTCTCTGGGGCCAACGTCCTGACTTTC. It encodes CASGLGGQGFSGANVLTF. The chain combines TRBV12-5 with TRBJ2-6; TRBD1 agrees at 10 bases. The CDR3 spans 18 residues. The V segment lost 3 bases and the J segment 0 bases; nucleotides outside the gene matches: 5. Germline lookup yields CDR1 LGHNT and CDR2 FRNRAP.

The CDR3 region has the DNA TGCGCCAGCAGCCAAGGAGCGGGGGTAACCTTTGGTACGCAGTATTTT. It is translated as CASSQGAGVTFGTQYF. The rearrangement joins TRBV4-3 to TRBJ2-3, with TRBD2 matching over 8 bases. Germline CDR1 reads LGHNA; CDR2 reads YSLEER. Losses at the gene ends were 1 base for V and 8 bases for J; bases not matched to a gene: 11. This CDR3 has 16 amino acids.

Only one count was recorded for this clone. The V and J genes are TRBV2 and TRBJ1-1; TRBD1 might be the D (5 bases). Trimming shortened V by 4 bases and J by 0 bases, and 18 bases separated the two germline ends. Germline V gene lookup returns CDR1 SNHLY and CDR2 FYNNEI. The CDR3 is made up of 17 amino acids. The CDR3 sequence: CASSGRRGAGLNTEAFF. The CDR3 bases are TGTGCCAGCAGTGGTCGGCGGGGCGCAGGTTTGAACACTGAAGCTTTCTTT.

The gene calls are TRBV7-2 and TRBJ2-7; 9 nucleotides line up with TRBD1. Germline V CDR1 and CDR2: SGHTA, FQGNSA. V shed 5 bases, J shed 9 bases, and the junction held 11 bases outside the gene matches. The CDR3 extends over 14 amino acids. The CDR3 loop reads CASSRTGDERGQYF. DNA of the CDR3: TGTGCCAGCAGCAGGACAGGGGATGAACGAGGGCAGTACTTC.

This clone was counted only a few times. This chain uses TRBV30 with TRBJ1-1; a weak D match, TRBD1 (6 bases). The CDR3 runs to 15 residues. The germline V gene has CDR1 GTSNPN and CDR2 SVGIG (reference sequence). V dropped 3 bases and J dropped 4 bases, with 18 bases sitting between them. CDR3 region: CAWRSVRGRGTEAFF. The CDR3 DNA is TGTGCCTGGAGGTCGGTGAGGGGGAGGGGCACTGAAGCTTTCTTT. Full variable domain (missing parts from reference TRBV30 and TRBJ1-1): SQTIHQWPATLVQPVGSPLSLECTVEGTSNPNLYWYRQAAGRGLQLLFYSVGIGQISSEVPQNLSASRPQDRQFILSSKKLLLSDSGFYLCAWRSVRGRGTEAFFGQGTRLTVV.

This chain uses TRBV6-1 with TRBJ1-5; D is undetermined. In germline, CDR1 is MNHNS, CDR2 SASEGT. Trimming pared 3 bases from V and 5 bases from J, leaving 14 bases between. The CDR3 length is 15 residues. CDR3 in amino acids: CASSDRDRGYQPQHF. The CDR3 DNA reads as TGTGCCAGCAGTGATCGGGATCGGGGTTATCAGCCCCAGCATTTT.

This rearrangement joins TRBV14 to TRBJ1-1; D may be TRBD1 (6 bases). The germline V gene has CDR1 SGHDN and CDR2 FVKESK. Trimming shortened V by 4 bases and J by 6 bases, and 18 bases separated the two germline ends. CDR3 length: 15 residues. The chain's CDR3 is CASSPLGRGVAEAFF. The CDR3 nucleotides read TGTGCCAGCAGCCCCTTGGGCAGGGGAGTAGCTGAAGCTTTCTTT.

The V gene is TRBV19, the J gene TRBJ1-6; D is possibly TRBD1 (6 bases). From germline, CDR1 is LNHDA and CDR2 SQIVND (reference sequence). With 3 bases removed from V and 8 bases from J, the gap between germline ends came to 8 bases. The CDR3 contains 13 residues. The CDR3 DNA sequence: TGTGCCAGTAGTATTTACAGGGATTCACCCCTCCACTTT. It specifies CASSIYRDSPLHF.

This clone has only a few counts. The V gene is TRBV6-5, the J gene TRBJ2-4, with 8 bases lining up with TRBD2. CDR1 and CDR2 (germline): MNHEY, SVGAGI. J was trimmed by 8 bases and V by 5 bases; bases with no gene match: 8. The CDR3 is 14 residues long. The CDR3 bases are TGTGCCAGCAGTCAGGGACTAGAGGGCGACATTCAGTACTTC. Amino acid sequence: CASSQGLEGDIQYF.

The chain is built from TRBV11-1 and TRBJ1-2, with a weak D call TRBD1 (5 bases). Trimming left V 4 bases short and J 8 bases short, with 23 bases between. The CDR3 is made up of 16 amino acids. Germline-derived CDR1 and CDR2 are SGHAT and FQDESV (reference sequence). CDR3 residues: CASSSYRTDTTKGYTF. The CDR3 DNA is TGTGCCAGCAGCTCATACCGGACGGACACCACTAAGGGCTACACCTTC.

The chain is built from TRBV14 and TRBJ2-3, with TRBD1 identical over 9 bases. The CDR3 covers 16 residues. With V trimmed by 3 bases and J by 2 bases, 6 bases remained unmatched. Germline assignment: CDR1 SGHDN and CDR2 FVKESK. Here the CDR3 reads CASSQIRDRDTDTQYF. The CDR3 DNA reads as TGTGCCAGCAGCCAGATCCGGGACAGGGACACAGATACGCAGTATTTT.

The J gene is TRBJ1-5, the V gene TRBV9; 7 bases align to TRBD1. The CDR3 loop spans 14 amino acids. With 3 bases clipped from V and 5 bases from J, the junction kept 5 bases outside the gene matches. The germline CDR1 and CDR2 sequences are SGDLS and YYNGEE. The CDR3 coding sequence is TGTGCCAGCAGCGCAACAGGGGCCTATCAGCCCCAGCATTTT. This encodes CASSATGAYQPQHF.